This T cell receptor (beta chain) was profiled in a study of blood T cell repertoires in COVID-19. Study context: T cells, B-cell-depleted T cells, or PBMCs supplied cDNA or gDNA.

Trimming removed 0 bases from V and 2 bases from J; junction bases left unmatched: 5. CDR3 size: 16 residues. Per germline, CDR1 SGHDN and CDR2 FVKESK. Authors' processing steps: By means of reference gene primer amplification, nucleated cell counts were estimated. Sequencing was performed with immunoSEQ multiplex PCR; in TCRdb, only in-frame clones are kept and a portion is missing. Clonal size and the V and J genes are those of that table, whereas D and trimming came from the DNA. Among about 220,000 clones listed, about nine tenths were seen once. All enrollees were about 18 to 100 years old and from under 25 US areas.

Sequencing used PBMCs or T cells enriched from blood (not recorded which). This TCR derives from a woman in her thirties who had recovered from COVID-19. V usage is TRBV14 and J usage is TRBJ2-7; 9 nucleotides match TRBD1. This chain's CDR3 is CASSQDGRTGAYEQYF. The CDR3, as DNA: TGTGCCAGCAGCCAAGACGGAAGGACAGGGGCCTACGAGCAGTACTTC.